A selection of T cell receptor beta chains follows, all from one sample in a study of blood T cell repertoires in COVID-19. TCRdb's table, derived via immunoSEQ multiplex PCR, lists solely in-frame clones and lacks some. The repertoire holds fewer than 350,000 clones, approximately 91% seen once, with roughly 2% in the top ten. Sequencing was performed on PBMCs or T cells enriched from blood (not recorded which). The receptors were gathered from a woman aged 40-49 years with acute COVID-19. Both conserved end residues are part of each CDR3. The D gene is left open where the match is weak. Size values are once, few and many counts, or a class for expanded clones, and some rows have none.

J gene,D gene,V gene,clone size,CDR3 DNA,CDR3 protein
TRBJ1-1,TRBD1,TRBV7-2,.,TGTGCCAGCAGACAGGGGACAGGGGGTACGGTGAACACTGAAGCTTTCTTT,CASRQGTGGTVNTEAFF
TRBJ1-5,.,TRBV28,.,TGTGCCAGCGAGAGGGTCGGTAGCAATCAGCCCCAGCATTTT,CASERVGSNQPQHF
TRBJ2-3,TRBD2,TRBV9,.,TGTGCCAGCAGCCCCGGGACTAGCGGGGTTAAAAGCACAGATACGCAGTATTTT,CASSPGTSGVKSTDTQYF
TRBJ1-1,.,TRBV10-3,.,TGTGCCATCAGTGAGGGACAGTCCAACACTGAAGCTTTCTTT,CAISEGQSNTEAFF
TRBJ1-5,.,TRBV4-1,.,TGCGCCAGCAGCCAAGATCGGGGGGCTCAGCCCCAGCATTTT,CASSQDRGAQPQHF
TRBJ2-7,TRBD1,TRBV7-9,.,TGTGCCAGCAGCCGGACAGGGACCTACGAGCAGTACTTC,CASSRTGTYEQYF
TRBJ1-5,TRBD1,TRBV5-8,once,TGTGCCAGCAGTACCCCCTGGGGACAGGGCTATCAGCCCCAGCATTTT,CASSTPWGQGYQPQHF
TRBJ1-1,.,TRBV7-9,.,TGTGCCAGCAGCTTAGGACAGAATATTGAAGCTTTCTTT,CASSLGQNIEAFF
TRBJ1-2,TRBD1,TRBV14,.,TGTGCCAGCAGCCGCATGTCCAGGGGGGCAGGCTATGGCTACACCTTC,CASSRMSRGAGYGYTF
TRBJ1-2,.,TRBV24-1,.,TGTGCCACCAGTGATGGGGGACACAGCTATGGCTACACCTTC,CATSDGGHSYGYTF
TRBJ2-3,TRBD1,TRBV7-9,.,TGTGCCAGCACCCGACAGGGAATAGACACAGATACGCAGTATTTT,CASTRQGIDTDTQYF
TRBJ1-3,.,TRBV9,.,TGTGCCAGCAGCCCTAGTCCATCCGACGGCTCTGGAAACACCATATATTTT,CASSPSPSDGSGNTIYF
TRBJ1-6,.,TRBV18,.,TGTGCCAGCTCGCCGCAGGGGAAGGCCTTCAGGGATTCACCCCTCCACTTT,CASSPQGKAFRDSPLHF
TRBJ1-2,.,TRBV28,.,TGTGCCAGCAGTTCCCCGGGGGGTGACTATGGCTACACCTTC,CASSSPGGDYGYTF
TRBJ2-7,TRBD2,TRBV15,.,TGTGCCACCAGCAGCACTAACCTAGCGGGAGGGAGTGAGCAGTACTTC,CATSSTNLAGGSEQYF
TRBJ2-3,.,TRBV7-2,.,TGTGCCAGCACCCGCCGGGAGAAAGGTACAGATACGCAGTATTTT,CASTRREKGTDTQYF
TRBJ1-6,TRBD1,TRBV7-2,.,TGTGCCAGCAGCTTAGGGACAGGGGGGTCACCCCTCCACTTT,CASSLGTGGSPLHF
TRBJ2-5,.,TRBV15,.,TGTGCCACCAGCAGACAGGGCCTCCGGGAGACCCAGTACTTC,CATSRQGLRETQYF
TRBJ2-3,TRBD1,TRBV28,.,TGTGCCAGCAGCAGACAGGGAAAAGGCACAGATACGCAGTATTTT,CASSRQGKGTDTQYF
TRBJ1-2,.,TRBV28,.,TGTGCCAGCAGTTATCGAGAGTATGGCTACACCTTC,CASSYREYGYTF
TRBJ1-2,.,TRBV24-1,.,TGTGCCACCAGTGCCCGGGGGGGCCATGGCTACACCTTC,CATSARGGHGYTF
TRBJ1-2,.,TRBV4-1,.,TGCGCCAGCAGCCAAGGACAGGACCCTAACTATGGCTACACCTTC,CASSQGQDPNYGYTF
TRBJ2-7,TRBD1,TRBV6-5,.,TGTGCCAGCGCTCCACCCGGGACAGGCCTCTACGAGCAGTACTTC,CASAPPGTGLYEQYF
TRBJ1-6,TRBD1,TRBV5-8,.,TGTGCCAGCAGCTTAACCGGGACAGGGTATAATTCACCCCTCCACTTT,CASSLTGTGYNSPLHF
TRBJ2-1,.,TRBV12-5,.,TGTGCTAGTGGTGCCAGGGGATCCTACAATGAGCAGTTCTTC,CASGARGSYNEQFF
TRBJ2-7,.,TRBV2,.,TGTGCCAGCAGAGAGTTCCTCACCTACGAGCAGTACTTC,CASREFLTYEQYF
TRBJ2-1,TRBD2,TRBV10-3,.,TGTGCCATCAGTGGGGGGACTAGCGGGTTAGGTGAGCAGTTCTTC,CAISGGTSGLGEQFF
TRBJ1-5,.,TRBV18,.,TGTGCCAGCTCAAGGGCGGGGAATAGCAATCAGCCCCAGCATTTT,CASSRAGNSNQPQHF
TRBJ1-5,.,TRBV28,few,TGTGCCAGCAGACGCCGACGACAGGGCAATCAGCCCCAGCATTTT,CASRRRRQGNQPQHF
TRBJ2-2,.,TRBV11-2,.,TGTGCCAGCTGCTTCGGGGATCCGAACACCGGGGAGCTGTTTTTT,CASCFGDPNTGELFF
TRBJ1-1,.,TRBV7-9,.,TGTGCCAGCAGCTTAGCCCTCGGCACTGAAGCTTTCTTT,CASSLALGTEAFF
TRBJ2-6,.,TRBV15,.,TGTGCCACCAGCAGTGGACAGCTAGTCTCTGGGGCCAACGTCCTGACTTTC,CATSSGQLVSGANVLTF
TRBJ1-4,.,TRBV15,.,TGTGCCACCAGCAGAGGTGCGAATGAAAAACTGTTTTTT,CATSRGANEKLFF
TRBJ1-4,.,TRBV2,.,TGTGCCAGCATGGGCAGCCCAGTAGGAATCAATGAAAAACTGTTTTTT,CASMGSPVGINEKLFF
TRBJ2-7,TRBD2,TRBV7-2,.,TGTGCCAGCAGCTTAGGGCTAGCGGGAGGTAGAGAGCAGTACTTC,CASSLGLAGGREQYF
TRBJ2-7,TRBD2,TRBV7-9,.,TGTGCCAGCAGCTTAGGGGGTAGCGGGGGCGCCGAGCAGTACTTC,CASSLGGSGGAEQYF
TRBJ2-1,TRBD1,TRBV24-1,.,TGTGCCACCAGTGATTCAGGACAGGGAGGTAAGGATGAGCAGTTCTTC,CATSDSGQGGKDEQFF
TRBJ1-1,.,TRBV15,.,TGTGCCACCAGCACTGGGACAATGAACACTGAAGCTTTCTTT,CATSTGTMNTEAFF
TRBJ2-5,.,TRBV7-2,.,TGTGCCAGCAGCTTAAACAGGGGGGGGCCACTAGGAGAGACCCAGTACTTC,CASSLNRGGPLGETQYF
TRBJ2-3,TRBD2,TRBV20-1,.,TGCAGTGCTAAGGGACTAGCGGGACGTATATTC,CSAKGLAGRIF
TRBJ1-1,.,TRBV4-1,.,TGCGCCAGCAGCCATGGGCAGGGGAACACTGAAGCTTTCTTT,CASSHGQGNTEAFF
TRBJ2-3,TRBD2,TRBV5-1,.,TGCGCCAGCAGCCTTAGCGGGAGGGCCAGAGCAGATACGCAGTATTTT,CASSLSGRARADTQYF
TRBJ2-3,TRBD2,TRBV11-3,.,TGTGCCAGCAGCTTACCCCTCTACGGGCTAGCGGCCACAGATACGCAGTATTTT,CASSLPLYGLAATDTQYF
TRBJ2-2,.,TRBV2,.,TGTGCCAGCAGTGAGGACAGATCCGGGGAGCTGTTTTTT,CASSEDRSGELFF
TRBJ1-2,.,TRBV19,.,TGTGCCAGTAGTCCGGGGGGAGGAGGCTACACCTTC,CASSPGGGGYTF
TRBJ1-3,.,TRBV2,.,TGTGCCAGCAGTGAAGGAAGGGGAGGAAACACCATATATTTT,CASSEGRGGNTIYF
TRBJ1-6,TRBD1,TRBV19,once,TGTGCCAGTACCTTGACAGGGGGCGGTTCACCCCTCCACTTT,CASTLTGGGSPLHF